One sample yielded the 26 T cell receptor beta chains listed below, sequenced in a study of patients and donors after allogeneic stem cell transplantation (dated by TCRdb to about 2020). Library method: RT-PCR. The data were produced on a NextSeq 550. The public sequencing data were trimmed at Q25 with fastp and processed into clonotypes with MiXCR by TCRdb, which kept only in-frame beta chains. Merged by CDR3 protein, the rows form single entries marked with the most common genes and DNA. Recorded for this sample are more than 75,000 distinct CDR3 sequences; roughly 5.2% of them occurred a single time. The leading ten clones occupy around 3% of the sample. Sequenced: blood, either unsorted or a sorted T cell fraction (not recorded which). These receptors came from a human donor who was either an allogeneic HSCT recipient or a stem cell or donor lymphocyte infusion donor (not recorded which). It is not recorded whose cells these are; they may come from a transplant donor.

The rearrangement joins TRBV18 to TRBJ1-6, with TRBD1 identical over 7 bases. The length of the CDR3 is 15 residues. V was clipped by 1 base and J by 7 bases; unmatched bases: 4. Germline-derived CDR1 and CDR2 are KGHSH and LQKENI. DNA for the CDR3: TGTGCCAGCTCACCACTGGGACAGAAAAATTCACCCCTCCACTTT. Translated, it gives CASSPLGQKNSPLHF.

This clonotype was seen at least ten times. The genes are TRBV19 and TRBJ1-1; D is perhaps TRBD1 (6 bases). Germline V lookup: CDR1 LNHDA, CDR2 SQIVND (reference sequence). Trimming stripped 6 bases from V and 4 bases from J, with 21 bases between. The CDR3 extends over 16 amino acids. The DNA of the CDR3 is TGTGCCAGTAGCTCACCGGGGGGCTTACGGCTCACTGAAGCTTTCTTT. Protein product: CASSSPGGLRLTEAFF.

This clonotype showed up many times. This chain links TRBV7-8 with TRBJ2-1; D not certain. The germline V gene has CDR1 SGHVS and CDR2 FQNEAQ. The CDR3 runs to 12 residues. With 0 bases removed from V and 7 bases from J, the gap between germline ends came to 4 bases. CDR3 sequence (DNA): TGTGCCAGCAGCTTAGCCCGGAATGAGCAGTTCTTC. This gives the protein CASSLARNEQFF.

This clonotype was recorded at least ten times. CDR3 protein: CASSTGQGAWETQYF. Here the CDR3 DNA reads TGCGCCAGCAGTACGGGACAGGGGGCATGGGAGACCCAGTACTTC. The chain uses TRBV4-1 and TRBJ2-5; 12 positions agree with TRBD1. The CDR3 totals 15 residues. CDR1 is MGHRA and CDR2 is YSYEKL in the germline V gene. V trimming: 6 bases; J trimming: 5 bases; junction bases outside the gene matches: 7.

There are many counts of this clonotype. This chain uses TRBV28 with TRBJ1-3, with D unclear. Germline V CDR1 and CDR2: MDHEN, SYDVKM. V was shortened by 3 bases and J by 5 bases, with 8 bases between the two germline ends. The CDR3 runs to 13 residues. The CDR3 is CASSFGIRNTIYF. In DNA form, the CDR3 reads TGTGCCAGCAGTTTTGGCATTAGAAACACCATATATTTT.

This clonotype occurred many times. V is TRBV11-2 and J is TRBJ2-1; D possibly corresponds to TRBD2 (6 bases). The V end lost 5 bases, the J end lost 10 bases, and 24 bases lay between the germline ends. The CDR3 has 16 residues. Germline CDR1 SGHAT, CDR2 FQNNGV. The CDR3 spells CASSRRTGTDSVEQFF. Here the CDR3 DNA reads TGTGCCAGCAGCCGACGGACGGGGACTGACAGTGTGGAGCAGTTCTTC.

This clonotype has ten or more counts. The V call is TRBV29-1, the J call TRBJ2-3; 9 bases align to TRBD1. CDR3 size: 18 residues. Germline V gene data show CDR1 as SQVTM and CDR2 as ANQGSEA. The ends lost 4 bases at V and 0 bases at J; junction bases unmatched: 14. The CDR3 DNA sequence: TGCAGCGTTGCGGGGGGACAGGGACGGGACGGGAGCACAGATACGCAGTATTTT. Translation: CSVAGGQGRDGSTDTQYF.

This clonotype has a count of ten or more. This chain links TRBV7-6 with TRBJ2-7; TRBD2 matches 12 bases. The J segment lost 3 bases and the V segment lost 5 bases, leaving 8 bases of the junction unmatched. The V gene's germline CDR1 is SGHVS and CDR2 FNYEAQ. This CDR3 spans 16 amino acids. The CDR3 sequence is CASSPQTSGSDYEQYF. The DNA for the CDR3 is TGTGCCAGCAGCCCACAGACTAGCGGGAGTGACTACGAGCAGTACTTC.

Only a few counts were recorded for this clonotype. This sequence joins TRBV7-2 and TRBJ1-6, with 8 bases that match TRBD1. Germline loops: CDR1 SGHTA, CDR2 FQGNSA. The V segment lost 1 base and the J segment 5 bases; nucleotides outside the gene matches: 4. The CDR3 sequence is 16 residues long. Written as DNA, the CDR3 is TGTGCCAGCAGCTTAGACAGGGGGGAAAATAATTCACCCCTCCACTTT. Protein: CASSLDRGENNSPLHF.

This clonotype is labeled as medium-sized (0.01 to 0.1%). V gene TRBV12-3 or TRBV12-4 combines with J gene TRBJ2-3, with a possible D match to TRBD1 (6 bases). V lost 2 bases and J 1 base, leaving 16 bases between the germline ends. The CDR3 covers 17 residues. CDR3 sequence reads: CASSLIVATGRTDTQYF. CDR3 in DNA: TGTGCCAGCAGTTTAATCGTCGCGACAGGTCGCACAGATACGCAGTATTTT.

This clonotype was counted many times. The rearrangement links TRBV6-1 to TRBJ1-2; D call uncertain. There are 13 residues in the CDR3. Trimming cost V 6 bases and J 3 bases, with 11 bases left between them. Germline CDR1 reads MNHNS; CDR2 reads SASEGT. CDR3 region: CASSPGSHYGYTF. The CDR3 coding sequence is TGTGCCAGCAGCCCAGGTAGCCACTATGGCTACACCTTC.

This clonotype was seen many times. The V gene is TRBV12-3 or TRBV12-4, the J gene TRBJ2-3; possible D gene TRBD2, 6 bases. The CDR3 totals 16 residues. V was shortened by 2 bases and J by 2 bases, with 14 bases between the two germline ends. This chain's CDR3 is CASSLWDSSHTDTQYF. Here the CDR3 DNA reads TGTGCCAGCAGTTTATGGGACTCCTCCCACACAGATACGCAGTATTTT.

In nucleotides, the CDR3 is TGTGCCAGTCACCGCGTGTTTGGGCCGTTGGACGAGCAGTACTTC. This sequence encodes CASHRVFGPLDEQYF. This sequence joins TRBV7-9 and TRBJ2-7; D remains unclear. Per germline, CDR1 SEHNR and CDR2 FQNEAQ (reference sequence). The V end lost 9 bases, the J end lost 5 bases, and 23 bases lay between the germline ends. The CDR3 totals 15 residues.

The chain uses TRBV14 and TRBJ2-4, with 7 bases matching TRBD1. The ends lost 6 bases at V and 10 bases at J; junction bases unmatched: 6. This CDR3 region has 12 residues. From germline, CDR1 is SGHDN and CDR2 FVKESK. CDR3 coding DNA: TGTGCCAGCAGGGGGGACAGTCCGATTCAGTACTTC. As protein: CASRGDSPIQYF. The whole variable domain, filled in from reference TRBV14 and TRBJ2-4, reads EAGVTQFPSHSVIEKGQTVTLRCDPISGHDNLYWYRRVMGKEIKFLLHFVKESKQDESGMPNNRFLAERTGGTYSTLKVQPAELEDSGVYFCASRGDSPIQYFGAGTRLSVL.

The sample holds many counts of this clonotype. The gene calls are TRBV6-1 and TRBJ2-1; TRBD2 matches 11 bases. The V gene end was trimmed by 4 bases and the J gene end by 0 bases; junction bases not matched to a gene: 17. The germline gives CDR1 MNHNS, CDR2 SASEGT. This CDR3 is built from 21 residues. The CDR3 DNA reads TGTGCCAGCAGTGGTGTTACTAGCGGGAGTTGGGGTCTAATCTCCTACAATGAGCAGTTCTTC. Its translation: CASSGVTSGSWGLISYNEQFF.

This clonotype has a count of ten or more. The chain is built from TRBV5-6 and TRBJ2-7; 7 bases agree with TRBD1. The CDR3 is 13 residues long. The germline V gene has CDR1 SGHDT and CDR2 YYEEEE. V lost 8 bases and J lost 2; bases outside the gene matches: 7. In DNA, the CDR3 is TGTGCCAGTACCGACAGGGTGGCCTACGAGCAGTACTTC. This encodes CASTDRVAYEQYF.

This clonotype came up many times. V usage is TRBV5-1 and J usage is TRBJ2-7, with TRBD2 identical over 12 bases. Germline-derived CDR1 and CDR2 are SGHRS and YFSETQ. V lost 4 bases, J lost 5 bases, and 7 bases stayed unmatched. The CDR3 runs 15 residues. CDR3: CASSPRTSGTHEQYF. Here the CDR3 DNA reads TGCGCCAGCAGCCCGCGGACTAGCGGGACCCACGAGCAGTACTTC.

This clonotype occurred many times. The rearrangement joins TRBV12-3 or TRBV12-4 to TRBJ2-1; 11 nucleotides match TRBD2. CDR3 size: 15 residues. J lost 4 bases, V lost 2 bases, and 1 base had no gene match. The CDR3 loop is CASSLLAGGYNEQFF. The CDR3 nucleotides read TGTGCCAGCAGTTTACTAGCGGGAGGTTACAATGAGCAGTTCTTC.

The V call is TRBV19, the J call TRBJ2-3; D is perhaps TRBD1 (6 bases). CDR3 length: 14 amino acids. The germline V gene has CDR1 LNHDA and CDR2 SQIVND (reference sequence). Trimming removed 5 bases at V and 4 bases at J, with 13 bases between. CDR3 DNA: TGTGCCAGTAGTGCCTACAGGGTCGCAGATACGCAGTATTTT. Its protein product is CASSAYRVADTQYF.

Ten or more counts support this clonotype. This rearrangement joins TRBV29-1 to TRBJ1-2; TRBD1 matches at 7 bases. The germline gives CDR1 SQVTM, CDR2 ANQGSEA. The CDR3 extends over 14 amino acids. The V gene end was trimmed by 5 bases and the J gene end by 5 bases; junction bases not matched to a gene: 11. CDR3 DNA sequence: TGCAGCGTTCAGCCTAGGGACAGCCAGTATGGCTACACCTTC. It yields the protein CSVQPRDSQYGYTF.

This clonotype has at least ten counts. The rearrangement uses TRBV11-3 and TRBJ1-1; TRBD1 aligns across 7 bases. The length of the CDR3 is 12 residues. J lost 9 bases, V lost 4 bases, and 5 bases had no gene match. CDR1 is SGHNT and CDR2 is YENEEA in the germline V gene. CDR3 nucleotide sequence: TGTGCCAGCAGCTGGATACAGGGGAAAGCTTTCTTT. This encodes CASSWIQGKAFF.

This clonotype has at least ten counts. The V and J genes are TRBV3-1 and TRBJ2-3; 10 bases are shared with TRBD1. V lost 1 base and J lost 2; bases outside the gene matches: 9. From germline, CDR1 is LGHDT and CDR2 YNNKEL (reference sequence). The CDR3 length is 18 residues. CDR3: CASSQGVRTGGVTDTQYF. Written as DNA, the CDR3 is TGTGCCAGCAGCCAAGGGGTCCGGACAGGGGGAGTCACAGATACGCAGTATTTT.

This sequence joins TRBV28 and TRBJ1-5; 8 nucleotides agree with TRBD1. The J segment lost 5 bases and the V segment lost 3 bases, leaving 3 bases of the junction unmatched. Germline V CDR1 and CDR2: MDHEN, SYDVKM. The CDR3 loop spans 14 amino acids. The CDR3 coding sequence is TGTGCCAGCAGTTTGGACAGGGATGATCAGCCCCAGCATTTT. Translating it yields CASSLDRDDQPQHF.

This clonotype was detected many times. This chain joins TRBV19 and TRBJ2-1, with 8 bases identical to TRBD1. CDR3 size: 15 residues. V lost 5 bases to trimming and J lost 4 bases; unmatched junction nucleotides: 7. Looked up from germline, CDR1 is LNHDA and CDR2 is SQIVND (reference sequence). The CDR3 coding sequence is TGTGCCAGTAGTTCCCGGGACAGGACTTACAATGAGCAGTTCTTC. Translated: CASSSRDRTYNEQFF. Filled out from reference TRBV19 and TRBJ2-1, the complete variable domain reads DGGITQSPKYLFRKEGQNVTLSCEQNLNHDAMYWYRQDPGQGLRLIYYSQIVNDFQKGDIAEGYSVSREKKESFPLTVTSAQKNPTAFYLCASSSRDRTYNEQFFGPGTRLTVL.

This clonotype has a count of ten or more. The rearrangement uses TRBV11-3 and TRBJ1-1; D is undetermined. Trimming took 7 bases from V and 8 from J, leaving 20 bases between them. Germline CDR1 reads SGHNT; CDR2 reads YENEEA. The length of the CDR3 is 14 residues. Here the CDR3 DNA reads TGTGCCAGCACAAAGGAATCATTTGGGAAAGAAGCTTTCTTT. This gives the protein CASTKESFGKEAFF.

This clonotype was counted at least ten times. The chain combines TRBV5-1 with TRBJ2-2, with D uncertain. The CDR3 totals 11 residues. The germline gives CDR1 SGHRS, CDR2 YFSETQ. The ends were cut back, 9 bases at V and 7 bases at J, with 10 bases in the middle. CDR3 DNA: TGCGCCATCAACCAAGTCGGGGAGCTGTTTTTT. It is translated as CAINQVGELFF.